The present T cell receptor beta chain was sequenced within a study of T cells in localized non-small cell lung cancer. Method: immunoSEQ multiplex PCR; TCRdb's copy keeps in-frame clones and lacks some. The data show roughly 50,000 clones, about 83% seen once. Per germline, CDR1 SGHKS and CDR2 YYEKEE (reference sequence). V was clipped by 3 bases and J by 7 bases, with 20 bases between them. CDR3 length equals 16 residues. The TCR sequence derives from a female donor of 60 years or more with stage II squamous cell lung carcinoma. V and J are TRBV5-5 and TRBJ2-1; possible D gene TRBD1, 6 bases. The sequenced sample was peripheral blood, obtained before any cancer treatment. The CDR3 sequence: CASSSYRDKPSNEQFF. CDR3 sequence (DNA): TGTGCCAGCAGCTCCTACCGGGACAAGCCCTCAAATGAGCAGTTCTTC.